Each of the 11 T cell receptor beta chains below was sequenced from the same sample in a study of CD8 T cells in ankylosing spondylitis. TCRdb reprocessed the 5' RACE reads via MiXCR and lists one record per CDR3 protein. The data hold 200,000 to 300,000 distinct CDR3 sequences, with around 11% observed a single time. Sequencing input: blood, either unsorted or a sorted T cell fraction (not recorded which). The receptors derive from a male donor with ankylosing spondylitis or in good health (not recorded which).

The V and J genes are TRBV7-2 and TRBJ2-5; 9 bases line up with TRBD2. V was pared by 5 bases and J by 8 bases, with 15 bases of the junction left unmatched. The CDR3 runs to 16 residues. In germline, CDR1 is SGHTA, CDR2 FQGNSA. The CDR3 nucleotides read TGTGCCAGCAGCCTCAGAGCGGGGGGACTACAGTTAACCCAGTACTTC. Amino acid sequence: CASSLRAGGLQLTQYF. Combining the CDR3 with reference TRBV7-2 and TRBJ2-5 gives the whole variable domain GAGVSQSPSNKVTEKGKDVELRCDPISGHTALYWYRQSLGQGLEFLIYFQGNSAPDKSGLPSDRFSAERTGGSVSTLTIQRTQQEDSAVYLCASSLRAGGLQLTQYFGPGTRLLVL.

This clonotype turned up a few times. The chain recombines TRBV2 with TRBJ2-1; D is possibly TRBD2 (7 bases). This CDR3 has 15 residues. Germline CDR1 SNHLY, CDR2 FYNNEI. Trimming pared 2 bases from V and 4 bases from J, leaving 12 bases between. The CDR3 bases are TGTGCCAGCAGTGAACGGGGGGCCCTTTACAATGAGCAGTTCTTC. It encodes CASSERGALYNEQFF.

Ten or more counts support this clonotype. This sequence joins TRBV6-1 and TRBJ1-4; D unresolved. The CDR3 has 14 residues. Germline-derived CDR1 and CDR2 are MNHNS and SASEGT. Trimming pared 6 bases from V and 0 bases from J, leaving 8 bases between. The CDR3 DNA follows: TGTGCCAGCAGCCAGGATGCAACTAATGAAAAACTGTTTTTT. Protein product: CASSQDATNEKLFF.

Ten or more counts support this clonotype. This chain uses TRBV5-1 with TRBJ2-7, with D possibly being TRBD2 (6 bases). V shed 0 bases and J shed 3 bases, with 19 bases lying between them. The CDR3 covers 17 residues. Germline values: CDR1 SGHRS, CDR2 YFSETQ. CDR3 amino acids: CASSLEAIGGYYYEQYF. CDR3 nucleotides: TGCGCCAGCAGCTTGGAAGCTATCGGGGGTTATTACTACGAGCAGTACTTC.

This clonotype was detected ten times or more. The chain combines TRBV3-1 with TRBJ2-3; D is uncertain. Trimming pared 4 bases from V and 4 bases from J, leaving 6 bases between. This CDR3 contains 12 residues. CDR1 and CDR2 from the germline V gene are LGHDT and YNNKEL (reference sequence). DNA of the CDR3: TGTGCCAGCAGCCCCTCCCCAGATACGCAGTATTTT. This sequence encodes CASSPSPDTQYF.

This rearrangement joins TRBV7-3 to TRBJ2-3, with D possibly TRBD1 on 6 matching bases. Per germline, CDR1 SGHTA and CDR2 FQGTGA. Trimming stripped 2 bases from V and 4 bases from J, with 13 bases between. This CDR3 spans 15 amino acids. CDR3 DNA sequence: TGTGCCAGCAGCTTAGGGGGCGCGGGCGCAGATACGCAGTATTTT. Residues: CASSLGGAGADTQYF.

DNA of the CDR3: TGTGCCAGTAGTACGGGACAGGGCAATCAGCCCCAGCATTTT. Its protein is CASSTGQGNQPQHF. The chain employs TRBV19 and TRBJ1-5; 8 positions match TRBD1. V trimming: 4 bases; J trimming: 2 bases; junction bases outside the gene matches: 1. The germline CDR1 and CDR2 sequences are LNHDA and SQIVND (reference sequence). This CDR3 contains 14 residues.

For this clonotype: Given a much more abundant clone one base away, this may be a read error. The V gene is TRBV3-1, the J gene TRBJ2-7; the D is unclear. The germline CDR1 and CDR2 sequences are LGHDT and YNNKEL (reference sequence). The CDR3 is 14 amino acids. The CDR3 is CASNQNSGNYEQYF. The CDR3 coding sequence is TGTGCCAGCAACCAAAACAGTGGGAACTACGAGCAGTACTTC.

This clonotype appeared many times. The J gene is TRBJ2-7, the V gene TRBV5-1; 11 positions agree with TRBD1. V trimming: 4 bases; J trimming: 2 bases; junction bases outside the gene matches: 8. Germline V gives CDR1 SGHRS, CDR2 YFSETQ. This CDR3 spans 16 amino acids. CDR3 in amino acids: CASSDLPGQGAYEQYF. The CDR3 nucleotides are TGCGCCAGCAGCGACCTACCGGGACAGGGGGCCTACGAGCAGTACTTC.

This clonotype was counted between two and nine times. The V call is TRBV6-4, the J call TRBJ2-2; D could derive from TRBD1 or TRBD2 (5 bases each). Trimming took off 9 bases at V and 1 base at J, with 12 bases between the two ends. The CDR3 consists of 14 residues. Germline assignment: CDR1 MRHNA and CDR2 SNTAGT. This chain's CDR3 is CASAGTENTGELFF. The CDR3 region has the DNA TGTGCCAGTGCCGGGACCGAGAACACCGGGGAGCTGTTTTTT.

The CDR3 is CASSPIGANVLTF. The CDR3 DNA follows: TGTGCCAGCTCACCCATTGGGGCCAACGTCCTGACTTTC. V and J are TRBV18 and TRBJ2-6; unclear D gene. Germline lookup yields CDR1 KGHSH and CDR2 LQKENI. V was trimmed by 3 bases and J by 3 bases, leaving 3 bases between them. This CDR3 has 13 amino acids.